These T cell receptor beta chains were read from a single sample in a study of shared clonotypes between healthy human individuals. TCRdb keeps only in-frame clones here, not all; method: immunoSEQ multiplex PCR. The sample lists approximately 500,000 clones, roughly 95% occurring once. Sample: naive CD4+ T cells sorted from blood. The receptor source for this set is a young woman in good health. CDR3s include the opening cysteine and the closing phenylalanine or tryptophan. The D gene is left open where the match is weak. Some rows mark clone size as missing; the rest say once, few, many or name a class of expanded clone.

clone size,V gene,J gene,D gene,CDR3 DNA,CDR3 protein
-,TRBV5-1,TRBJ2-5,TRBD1,TGCGCCAGCAGCCGCGAACAGGGGGATCAAGAGACCCAGTACTTC,CASSREQGDQETQYF
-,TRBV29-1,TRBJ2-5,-,TGCAGCGCCTGGCTGGGGGGAGAGACCCAGTACTTC,CSAWLGGETQYF
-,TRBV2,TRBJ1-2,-,TGTGCCAGCAGTGAAGATCGACACCCCCCTAACTATGGCTACACCTTC,CASSEDRHPPNYGYTF
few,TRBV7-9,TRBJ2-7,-,TGTGCCAGCAGCCTTCGGGACTCCTCCTACGAGCAGTACTTC,CASSLRDSSYEQYF
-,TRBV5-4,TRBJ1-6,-,TGTGCCAGCAGACTTTTACGGGACGGTCCTAATTCACCCCTCCACTTT,CASRLLRDGPNSPLHF
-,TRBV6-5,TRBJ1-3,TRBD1,TGTGCCAGCAGGCAGGGGGTTTCTGGAAACACCATATATTTT,CASRQGVSGNTIYF
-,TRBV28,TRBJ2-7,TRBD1,TGTGCCAGCAGTCTAGGACAGGGTTTGGCTGACGAGCAGTACTTC,CASSLGQGLADEQYF
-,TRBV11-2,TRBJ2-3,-,TGTGCCAGCACCCATGCGGGGGCGCTTGGAGATACGCAGTATTTT,CASTHAGALGDTQYF
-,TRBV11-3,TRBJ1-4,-,TGTGCCAGCAGCTCAGGGGACTTGGGACGGACTAATGAAAAACTGTTTTTT,CASSSGDLGRTNEKLFF
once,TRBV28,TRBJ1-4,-,TGTGCCAGCAGGCGGGACCCAACAACTAATGAAAAACTGTTTTTT,CASRRDPTTNEKLFF
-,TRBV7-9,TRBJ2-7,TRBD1,TGTGCCAGCAGCTTATTAACCTGGACAGGGGGCGCGGGGGAGCAGTACTTC,CASSLLTWTGGAGEQYF